This T cell receptor (beta chain) was identified during a study of blood T cells in healthy people across ages. Findings and caveats of the study: Among T cells, TCR beta diversity per million cells dropped roughly linearly as age rose.

A J-beta primer mix and a sample-barcoded 5' primer were used in a second PCR of roughly 6 to 11 cycles. A single record per CDR3 protein comes from TCRdb applying MiXCR to the 5' RACE reads. The table records fewer than 950,000 distinct CDR3 sequences, under 40% of them present only once. In its sample, this clonotype was seen a few times. What it binds is not known. The receptor was derived from a man between 18 and 35 years old in good health. Specimen: blood.

CDR3 DNA sequence: TGTGCCAGCAGCCAAGGTCGGCACACGAACACTGAAGCTTTCTTT. Protein sequence: CASSQGRHTNTEAFF. The genes are TRBV3-1 and TRBJ1-1; D is unresolved. Between the trimmed V and J ends, which lost 1 base and 1 base, there was a span of 10 bases. The CDR3 is made up of 15 amino acids. Germline V lookup: CDR1 LGHDT, CDR2 YNNKEL (reference sequence).